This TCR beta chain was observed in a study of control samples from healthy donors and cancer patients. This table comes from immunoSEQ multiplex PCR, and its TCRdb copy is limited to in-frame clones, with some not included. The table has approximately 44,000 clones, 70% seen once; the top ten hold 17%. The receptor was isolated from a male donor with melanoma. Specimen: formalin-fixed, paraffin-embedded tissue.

CDR3 region: CASRTSQRGPQETQYF. CDR3 sequence (DNA): TGTGCCAGCAGGACCTCCCAACGAGGCCCCCAAGAGACCCAGTACTTC. The chain joins TRBV28 to TRBJ2-5; D is ambiguous. The CDR3 length is 16 residues. CDR1 and CDR2 from the germline V gene are MDHEN and SYDVKM. The germline V and J ends were trimmed by 6 bases and 1 base, with 18 bases remaining between them.